The 15 T cell receptor beta chains in this list originate from one sample, sequenced in a study of siplizumab effects on memory and regulatory T cells (dated by TCRdb to between 2019 and 2020). Library prep was done by the immunoSEQ multiplex PCR assay. Entries here come from immuneACCESS through TCRdb and include only in-frame sequences with V and J called. Some clones fail to appear in such tables; in the studies checked, an unresolved V gene covers under half of the shortfall, and the cause of the remainder is unknown. For this sample the table gives tens of thousands of clones, of which around 95% were detected only once. The top ten constitute 0.025% to 0.035% of the sample. Sequencing was done on a sample of naive CD4+ T cells sorted from blood. The cell subset or site label corresponds to: unstimulated naive T cells. Source of these receptors: a human donor in good health.

The rearrangement links TRBV5-1 to TRBJ2-1; 8 bases align to TRBD2. CDR1 is SGHRS, CDR2 YFSETQ, per germline. Trimming took 1 base from V and 4 from J; bases not matched to a gene: 10. This CDR3 has 17 amino acids. The CDR3 DNA follows: TGCGCCAGCAGCTTGATGGCGGGGGGCCTAGATTACAATGAGCAGTTCTTC. Amino acids: CASSLMAGGLDYNEQFF.

The chain is built from TRBV11-3 and TRBJ2-5; D is possibly TRBD2 (6 bases). Germline assignment: CDR1 SGHNT and CDR2 YENEEA. CDR3 length: 15 residues. Trimming took 5 bases from V and 5 from J, leaving 18 bases between them. The CDR3 DNA follows: TGTGCCAGCAGCGCCCGGGGTAGCGGAGTGGAGACCCAGTACTTC. It yields the protein CASSARGSGVETQYF.

J is TRBJ2-3 and V is TRBV6-5; 11 nucleotides match TRBD2. The CDR3 sequence is 14 residues long. The germline gives CDR1 MNHEY, CDR2 SVGAGI. The J segment lost 1 base and the V segment lost 10 bases, leaving 4 bases of the junction unmatched. The DNA of the CDR3 is TGTGCCACCGCGACTAGCGGGGGCACAGATACGCAGTATTTT. Encoded protein: CATATSGGTDTQYF.

V gene TRBV7-2 combines with J gene TRBJ1-5, with D perhaps TRBD1 (5 bases). The CDR3 runs to 16 residues. Per the germline V gene, CDR1 is SGHTA and CDR2 is FQGNSA. With 5 bases removed from V and 0 bases from J, the gap between germline ends came to 14 bases. For the CDR3, the DNA is TGTGCCAGCAGCCCATCCCAGGGATATAGCAATCAGCCCCAGCATTTT. This codes for CASSPSQGYSNQPQHF.

The chain joins TRBV29-1 to TRBJ1-1, with 8 bases aligning to TRBD1. Germline V gene sequence: CDR1 SQVTM, CDR2 ANQGSEA. The CDR3 loop spans 12 amino acids. Unmatched junction bases numbered 4, after V lost 5 bases and J lost 5 bases. The CDR3 loop is CSVHRGGTEAFF. The CDR3, as DNA: TGCAGCGTTCACAGGGGGGGAACTGAAGCTTTCTTT.

The J gene is TRBJ2-5, the V gene TRBV11-2; D unresolved. Germline V gene lookup returns CDR1 SGHAT and CDR2 FQNNGV. Deletions cut 2 bases from V and 5 bases from J, with 3 bases between. CDR3 size: 11 residues. CDR3 sequence (DNA): TGTGCCAGCAGCTTATGGGAGACCCAGTACTTC. This sequence encodes CASSLWETQYF. Together with reference TRBV11-2 and TRBJ2-5, the CDR3 gives the full variable domain: EAGVAQSPRYKIIEKRQSVAFWCNPISGHATLYWYQQILGQGPKLLIQFQNNGVVDDSQLPKDRFSAERLKGVDSTLKIQPAKLEDSAVYLCASSLWETQYFGPGTRLLVL.

V usage is TRBV18 and J usage is TRBJ1-4; no definite D call. The length of the CDR3 is 13 residues. The V gene lost 2 bases and the J gene lost 8 bases, with 9 bases spanning the gap. CDR1 and CDR2 (germline): KGHSH, LQKENI. CDR3 nucleotides: TGTGCCAGCTCACCAGGGGATGGCGAAAAACTGTTTTTT. This codes for CASSPGDGEKLFF.

In this sample, this clone turned up once. V is TRBV11-2 and J is TRBJ2-1; D is possibly TRBD1 (5 bases). V lost 6 bases and J 2 bases, leaving 17 bases between the germline ends. Germline CDR1 and CDR2: SGHAT and FQNNGV. CDR3 length: 16 residues. The CDR3, as DNA: TGTGCCAGCAGTGGGGAAGGGGCCAGGACCTACAATGAGCAGTTCTTC. Translation gives CASSGEGARTYNEQFF.

The chain links TRBV9 to TRBJ2-3; 10 bases match TRBD2. Germline V lookup: CDR1 SGDLS, CDR2 YYNGEE. Unmatched junction bases numbered 5, after V lost 4 bases and J lost 3 bases. This CDR3 spans 15 amino acids. In nucleotides, the CDR3 is TGTGCCAGCAGCTTGAGCGGGGGGGCGACAGATACGCAGTATTTT. It codes for CASSLSGGATDTQYF.

This sequence joins TRBV5-1 and TRBJ1-2; D remains unclear. CDR3 length: 15 amino acids. V shed 0 bases and J shed 2 bases, with 11 bases lying between them. The germline CDR1 and CDR2 sequences are SGHRS and YFSETQ. In DNA, the CDR3 is TGCGCCAGCAGCTTGGCCTTGGACGGCAACTATGGCTACACCTTC. Residues: CASSLALDGNYGYTF.

The chain is built from TRBV6-5 and TRBJ1-4, with D uncertain. Germline CDR1 reads MNHEY; CDR2 reads SVGAGI. V shed 0 bases and J shed 10 bases, with 6 bases lying between them. This CDR3 is 12 amino acids long. DNA of the CDR3: TGTGCCAGCAGTTACTCTCGGGGAAAACTGTTTTTT. Translating gives CASSYSRGKLFF.

This chain links TRBV7-2 with TRBJ1-2, with D tentatively TRBD1 (6 bases). This CDR3 has 15 residues. V was pared by 5 bases and J by 2 bases, with 15 bases between. From germline, CDR1 is SGHTA and CDR2 FQGNSA. For the CDR3, the DNA is TGTGCCAGCAGCCCCTCACAGGGAGGGAACTATGGCTACACCTTC. Translated, it gives CASSPSQGGNYGYTF.

The V gene is TRBV7-9, the J gene TRBJ2-3, with 9 bases that match TRBD2. CDR1 is SEHNR, CDR2 FQNEAQ, per germline (reference sequence). Trimming removed 0 bases from V and 6 bases from J; junction bases left unmatched: 4. The CDR3 is 15 amino acids. CDR3 amino acids: CASSLASGGPDTQYF. CDR3 in DNA: TGTGCCAGCAGCTTAGCTAGCGGGGGTCCGGATACGCAGTATTTT.

V usage is TRBV10-3 and J usage is TRBJ1-3, with D unresolved. Trimming left V 6 bases short and J 1 base short, with 19 bases between. Germline V gives CDR1 ENHRY, CDR2 SYGVKD. This CDR3 contains 17 residues. The CDR3 spells CAISGGGLSDSGNTIYF. DNA of the CDR3: TGTGCCATCAGCGGCGGCGGACTTTCTGATTCTGGAAACACCATATATTTT.

The chain recombines TRBV10-3 with TRBJ2-5; TRBD2 is a possible D gene (5 bases). The CDR3 is made up of 12 amino acids. The germline V and J ends were trimmed by 6 bases and 5 bases, with 10 bases remaining between them. Germline lookup yields CDR1 ENHRY and CDR2 SYGVKD. CDR3 sequence reads: CAIRAAGETQYF. CDR3 bases: TGTGCCATCAGAGCGGCCGGGGAGACCCAGTACTTC.